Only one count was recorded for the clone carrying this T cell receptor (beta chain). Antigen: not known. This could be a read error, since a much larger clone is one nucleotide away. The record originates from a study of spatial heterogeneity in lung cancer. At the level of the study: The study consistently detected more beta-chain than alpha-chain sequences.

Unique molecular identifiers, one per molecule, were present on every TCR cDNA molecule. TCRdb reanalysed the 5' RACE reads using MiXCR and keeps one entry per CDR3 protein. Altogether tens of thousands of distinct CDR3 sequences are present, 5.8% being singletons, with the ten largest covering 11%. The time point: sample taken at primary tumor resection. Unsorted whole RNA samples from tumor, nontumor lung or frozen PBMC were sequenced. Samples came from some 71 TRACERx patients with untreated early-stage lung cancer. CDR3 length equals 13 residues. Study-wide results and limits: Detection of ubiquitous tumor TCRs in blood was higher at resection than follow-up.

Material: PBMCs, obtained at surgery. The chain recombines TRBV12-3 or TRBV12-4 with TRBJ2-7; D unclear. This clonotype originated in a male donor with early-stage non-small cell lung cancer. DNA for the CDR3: TGTGCCAGCAGTTTCGGCAGGTCCGGCGAGCGGTACTTC. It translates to CASSFGRSGERYF.